The clone carrying this TCR beta chain has more than one count but fewer than ten. The assay was immunoSEQ multiplex PCR, and TCRdb's table has in-frame clones only and misses some. The repertoire includes 90,000 or so clones, 75% to 90% of them detected once, and 0.95% to 1.5% sits in the top ten. The source of the sample is a study of blood T cell repertoires in COVID-19. V lost 0 bases, J lost 4 bases, and 15 bases lay in between. CDR3 length: 16 residues. CDR1 and CDR2 from the germline V gene are LGHNA and YSLEER. This chain joins TRBV4-3 and TRBJ1-2; no clear D gene. What was sequenced was peripheral blood. This clonotype was sampled from a man at least 80 years old with active or convalescent COVID-19. DNA of the CDR3: TGCGCCAGCAGCCAAGACTTTGTCAGTCGATTCTATGGCTACACCTTC. Its protein is CASSQDFVSRFYGYTF.